The T cell receptor (beta chain) described here comes from a study of T cells in Graves' hyperthyroidism and ophthalmopathy. Germline V lookup: CDR1 SEHNR, CDR2 FQNEAQ (reference sequence). The CDR3 has 16 amino acids. RNA transcripts served as the template for amplifying TCR beta CDR3 regions. The HTBI set primed first-round TCR CDR3 RT-PCR. One entry per CDR3 protein, called by TCRdb with MiXCR from the multiplex PCR reads. The data show around 760,000 distinct CDR3 sequences, roughly 32% seen once. V and J are TRBV7-9 and TRBJ2-3; TRBD1 is a possible D gene (6 bases). The J call may be faulty, since TRBJ2-7 better matches the DNA end. Source material: blood. The origin of this receptor is a woman aged 40 to 50 with Graves' hyperthyroidism. The CDR3 nucleotides read TGTGCCAGCAGCGCCTTATCGACAGGAGTCACAGATACGCAGTACTTC. As protein: CASSALSTGVTDTQYF.